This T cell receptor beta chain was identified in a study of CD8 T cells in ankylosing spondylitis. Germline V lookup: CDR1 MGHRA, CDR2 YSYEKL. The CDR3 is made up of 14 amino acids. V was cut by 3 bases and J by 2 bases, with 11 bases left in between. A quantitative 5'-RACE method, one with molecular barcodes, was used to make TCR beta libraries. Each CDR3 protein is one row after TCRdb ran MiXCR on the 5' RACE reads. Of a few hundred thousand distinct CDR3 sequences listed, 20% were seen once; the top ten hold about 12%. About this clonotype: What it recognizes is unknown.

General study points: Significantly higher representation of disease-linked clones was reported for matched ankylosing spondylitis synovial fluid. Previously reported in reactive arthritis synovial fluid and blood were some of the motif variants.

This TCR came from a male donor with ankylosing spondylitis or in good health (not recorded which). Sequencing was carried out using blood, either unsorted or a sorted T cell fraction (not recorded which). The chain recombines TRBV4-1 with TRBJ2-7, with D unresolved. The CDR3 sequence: CASSHTGPTYEQYF. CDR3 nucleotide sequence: TGCGCCAGCAGCCATACCGGGCCCACCTACGAGCAGTACTTC.